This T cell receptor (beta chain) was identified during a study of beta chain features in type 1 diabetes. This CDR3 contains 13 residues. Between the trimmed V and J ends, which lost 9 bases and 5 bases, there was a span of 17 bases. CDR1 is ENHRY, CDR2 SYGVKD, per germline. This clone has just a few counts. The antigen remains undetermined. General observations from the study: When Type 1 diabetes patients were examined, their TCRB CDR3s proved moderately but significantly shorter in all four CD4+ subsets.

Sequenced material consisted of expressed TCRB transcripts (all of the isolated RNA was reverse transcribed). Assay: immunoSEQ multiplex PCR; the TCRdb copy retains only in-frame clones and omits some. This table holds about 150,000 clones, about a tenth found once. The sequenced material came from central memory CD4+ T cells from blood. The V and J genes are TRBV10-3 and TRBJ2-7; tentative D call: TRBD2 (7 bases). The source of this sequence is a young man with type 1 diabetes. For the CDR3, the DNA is TGTGCCATAAAAGGGGGGGCGATCCACGAGCAGTACTTC. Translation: CAIKGGAIHEQYF.